This note documents a single T cell receptor beta chain sequence. This sample stems from a study of T cells in Graves' hyperthyroidism and ophthalmopathy. V lost 4 bases, J lost 5 bases, and 7 bases stayed unmatched. Germline CDR1 is MNHEY and CDR2 is SMNVEV (reference sequence). This CDR3 is built from 17 residues. Researchers amplified the TCR beta CDR3 regions from RNA transcripts. HTBI primers drove first-round RT-PCR of the TCR CDR3. TCRdb ran MiXCR on the multiplex PCR reads and lists one entry per CDR3 protein. Altogether a few hundred thousand distinct CDR3 sequences are present, about 15% being singletons, with the ten largest covering 5.8%.

The chain recombines TRBV27 with TRBJ2-5, with 16 nucleotides matching TRBD2. Sequencing input: blood. The clonotype comes from a woman aged 25 to 39 with Graves' hyperthyroidism that later progressed to Graves' ophthalmopathy. The CDR3 DNA reads as TGTGCCAGCAGTTGGGGGACTAGCGGGAGGGCCGAGGAGACCCAGTACTTC. It codes for CASSWGTSGRAEETQYF.